The present T cell receptor (beta chain) was sequenced within a study of cytomegalovirus exposure and HLA in healthy donors. Study results and caveats: Productive status was seen about 87% or about 30% of the time for most TCR beta V segments in an earlier analysis.

The PCR ran on 60 Vbeta and 13 Jbeta primers. Clones were sequenced by immunoSEQ multiplex PCR, and TCRdb holds only the in-frame ones, with some missing. The repertoire holds 53,000 or so clones, with under 80% as singletons. This clone was seen only once. Its antigen is not identified. This receptor was identified in a man aged 30 to 39 in good health and CMV-seropositive. The sequenced sample was PBMCs.

The CDR3 loop reads CASRDVTGGFYF. DNA of the CDR3: TGTGCCAGCAGGGACGTAACAGGGGGTTTTTACTTC. The chain uses TRBV28 and TRBJ2-4; TRBD1 matches at 8 bases. The CDR3 consists of 12 residues. V gave up 6 bases and J gave up 16 bases; unmatched junction bases: 11. Germline CDR1 and CDR2: MDHEN and SYDVKM.